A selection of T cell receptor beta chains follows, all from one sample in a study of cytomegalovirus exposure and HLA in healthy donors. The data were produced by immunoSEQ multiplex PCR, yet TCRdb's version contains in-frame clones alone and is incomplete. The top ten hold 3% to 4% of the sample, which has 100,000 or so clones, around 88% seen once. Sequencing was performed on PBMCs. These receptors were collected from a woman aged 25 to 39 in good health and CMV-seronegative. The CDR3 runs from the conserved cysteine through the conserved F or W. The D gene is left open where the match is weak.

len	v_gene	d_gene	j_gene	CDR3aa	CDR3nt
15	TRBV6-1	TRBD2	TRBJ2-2	CASSEAGGFDKGLFF	TGTGCCAGCAGTGAAGCGGGAGGGTTTGATAAGGGGCTGTTTTTT
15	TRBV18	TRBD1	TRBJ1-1	CASSPTGQPNTEAFF	TGTGCCAGCTCACCAACGGGACAGCCGAACACTGAAGCTTTCTTT
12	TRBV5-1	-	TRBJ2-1	CASTSGVNEQFF	TGCGCCAGCACCTCTGGAGTGAATGAGCAGTTCTTC
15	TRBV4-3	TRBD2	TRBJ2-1	CASSPAAGGFGEQFF	TGCGCCAGCAGCCCTGCAGCGGGAGGTTTCGGTGAGCAGTTCTTC
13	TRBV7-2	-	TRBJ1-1	CASSLRQIREAFF	TGTGCCAGCAGCTTAAGACAGATCAGGGAAGCTTTCTTT
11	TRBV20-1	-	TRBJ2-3	CSVPSTDTQYF	TGCAGTGTCCCTAGCACAGATACGCAGTATTTT
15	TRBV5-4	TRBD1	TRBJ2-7	CASSPGQGRTYEQYF	TGTGCCAGCAGCCCCGGACAGGGTCGGACCTACGAGCAGTACTTC
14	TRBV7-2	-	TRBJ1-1	CASSLGAGNTEAFF	TGTGCCAGCAGCTTGGGGGCGGGGAACACTGAAGCTTTCTTT
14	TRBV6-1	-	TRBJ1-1	CASSERGRNTEAFF	TGTGCCAGCAGTGAGCGGGGGCGGAACACTGAAGCTTTCTTT
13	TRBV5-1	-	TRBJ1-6	CASTPGGNSPLHF	TGCGCCAGCACCCCTGGGGGGAATTCACCCCTCCACTTT
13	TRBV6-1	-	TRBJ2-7	CASGEVSPREQYF	TGTGCCAGCGGCGAAGTGTCCCCTCGCGAGCAGTACTTC